What follows are 5 T cell receptor beta chains derived from one specimen sequenced in a study of OX40 agonist ivuxolimab in advanced cancers. Profiling relied on immunoSEQ multiplex PCR, and the TCRdb table lists in-frame clones only, not all of them. In the table there are roughly 53,000 clones, 90% of which are singletons. Here the sequenced sample was CD4+ or CD8+ T cells sorted from blood, taken in a trial of the OX40 agonist ivuxolimab. The origin of the receptors is an adult with an advanced solid tumor such as melanoma, head and neck, liver or kidney cancer.

This rearrangement joins TRBV6-6 to TRBJ1-1, with 9 bases aligning to TRBD1. The V and J ends lost 7 bases and 1 base, in that order; junction bases with no gene match: 10. The germline V gene has CDR1 MNHNY and CDR2 SVGAGI (reference sequence). The CDR3 contains 16 residues. The CDR3: CASTLYGTGPNTEAFF. CDR3 sequence (DNA): TGTGCCAGCACCCTCTATGGGACAGGGCCGAACACTGAAGCTTTCTTT.

This chain joins TRBV27 and TRBJ2-3; the match to TRBD2 covers 7 bases. Per germline, CDR1 MNHEY and CDR2 SMNVEV (reference sequence). This CDR3 comprises 14 residues. V lost 5 bases to trimming and J lost 4 bases; unmatched junction nucleotides: 6. The CDR3 coding sequence is TGTGCCAGCAGTGGGCTAGCGGTGCCAGATACGCAGTATTTT. It codes for CASSGLAVPDTQYF.

The table lists this clone with a count of one. J is TRBJ1-4 and V is TRBV7-8, with D unresolved. This CDR3 has 14 residues. Germline loops: CDR1 SGHVS, CDR2 FQNEAQ. V lost 4 bases to trimming and J lost 8 bases, with 14 bases between them. This chain's CDR3 is CASSSWTGKEKLFF. The CDR3, as DNA: TGTGCCAGCAGCTCTTGGACGGGAAAGGAAAAACTGTTTTTT. Drawing the rest from reference TRBV7-8 and TRBJ1-4, the complete variable domain is GAGVSQSPRYKVAKRGQDVALRCDPISGHVSLFWYQQALGQGPEFLTYFQNEAQLDKSGLPSDRFFAERPEGSVSTLKIQRTQQEDSAVYLCASSSWTGKEKLFFGSGTQLSVL.

J is TRBJ2-4 and V is TRBV7-8; D uncertain. V lost 0 bases and J lost 6, with 6 bases in between. Germline V gene lookup returns CDR1 SGHVS and CDR2 FQNEAQ. The CDR3 is made up of 13 amino acids. The CDR3 DNA is TGTGCCAGCAGCTTAGCCACCCCAAACATTCAGTACTTC. It is translated as CASSLATPNIQYF.

The V and J genes are TRBV6-1 and TRBJ1-4; 9 bases fit TRBD1. The CDR3 loop spans 15 amino acids. Germline V lookup: CDR1 MNHNS, CDR2 SASEGT. V shed 3 bases and J 6 bases; nucleotides not matched to a gene: 5. CDR3 nucleotide sequence: TGTGCCAGCAGTGAGGGGGGGACAGGGCATGAAAAACTGTTTTTT. Its translation: CASSEGGTGHEKLFF.